This T cell receptor beta chain was captured in a study of T cell responses to AZD1222 COVID-19 vaccine. Second-dose intervals of approximately 4 or approximately 12 weeks were pooled. The CDR3 has 12 residues. Trimming left V 5 bases short and J 5 bases short, with 9 bases between. CDR1 is LNHDA, CDR2 SQIVND, per germline (reference sequence). The study, taken as a whole, reports: Clonal diversity may have been underestimated, and the donors were mostly white British, with more females than males. Just a handful of AZD1222 recipients were seropositive at baseline. Vaccination with two AZD1222 doses was followed by a rise in Spike-specific TCR breadth and depth.

Produced via immunoSEQ multiplex PCR; TCRdb's table is partial and in-frame only. Among about 90,000 clones listed, around nine tenths were seen once. On this clone itself: Its specificity is unknown.

The sequencing here drew on peripheral blood, taken 28 days after the second AZD1222 dose. This clonotype originated in an adult who received the AZD1222 COVID-19 vaccine. This chain uses TRBV19 with TRBJ1-1; D remains unclear. CDR3 coding DNA: TGTGCCAGTAGTCCAAGGGTTACTGAAGCTTTCTTT. This sequence encodes CASSPRVTEAFF.